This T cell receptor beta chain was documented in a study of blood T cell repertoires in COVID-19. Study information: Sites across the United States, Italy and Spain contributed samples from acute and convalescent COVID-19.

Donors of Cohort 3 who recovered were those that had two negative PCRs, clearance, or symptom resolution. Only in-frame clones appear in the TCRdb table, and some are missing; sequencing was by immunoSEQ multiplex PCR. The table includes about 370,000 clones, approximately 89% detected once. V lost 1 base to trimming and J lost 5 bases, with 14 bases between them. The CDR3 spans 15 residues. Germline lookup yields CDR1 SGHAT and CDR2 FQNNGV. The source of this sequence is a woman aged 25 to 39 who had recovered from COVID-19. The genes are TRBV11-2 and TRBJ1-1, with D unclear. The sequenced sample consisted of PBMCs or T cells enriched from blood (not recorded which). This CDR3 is CASSLGPGPGTEAFF. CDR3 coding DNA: TGTGCCAGCAGCTTAGGACCTGGACCGGGGACTGAAGCTTTCTTT.